Below are 28 T cell receptor beta chains sequenced from a single sample in a study of blood T cell repertoires in COVID-19. Method: immunoSEQ multiplex PCR; TCRdb's copy keeps in-frame clones and lacks some. The sample yields roughly 200,000 clones, 88% seen once. What was sequenced was peripheral blood. All receptors come from a man aged 18 to 30 with active or convalescent COVID-19.

The rearrangement joins TRBV7-8 to TRBJ2-1; 9 nucleotides line up with TRBD2. The CDR3 sequence is 13 residues long. Germline V CDR1 and CDR2: SGHVS, FQNEAQ. Trimming removed 5 bases from V and 9 bases from J; junction bases left unmatched: 5. DNA of the CDR3: TGTGCCAGCAGCCCTAGGCGGGAGGGTGAGCAGTTCTTC. Protein sequence: CASSPRREGEQFF.

This chain joins TRBV15 and TRBJ2-7; TRBD1 aligns across 8 bases. The CDR3 contains 15 residues. The V and J ends lost 5 bases and 3 bases, in that order; junction bases with no gene match: 9. CDR1 is LNHNV and CDR2 is YYDKDF in the germline V gene (reference sequence). The CDR3 DNA is TGTGCCACCAGCCTGAGGACAGGGACAAGCTACGAGCAGTACTTC. Its protein product is CATSLRTGTSYEQYF.

The chain carries TRBV11-2 and TRBJ2-6; 10 nucleotides match TRBD2. The V and J ends lost 1 base and 4 bases, in that order; junction bases with no gene match: 10. CDR1 SGHAT and CDR2 FQNNGV come from the germline V gene. The length of the CDR3 is 19 residues. CDR3 nucleotide sequence: TGTGCCAGCAGCTTAGGATGGCTAGCGGGAGACTCAGGGGCCAACGTCCTGACTTTC. Translated: CASSLGWLAGDSGANVLTF. The variable domain in full, completed from reference TRBV11-2 and TRBJ2-6, reads EAGVAQSPRYKIIEKRQSVAFWCNPISGHATLYWYQQILGQGPKLLIQFQNNGVVDDSQLPKDRFSAERLKGVDSTLKIQPAKLEDSAVYLCASSLGWLAGDSGANVLTFGAGSRLTVL.

The V gene is TRBV4-3, the J gene TRBJ2-7, with D possibly being TRBD1 (6 bases). CDR1 is LGHNA, CDR2 YSLEER, per germline. Trimming removed 2 bases from V and 7 bases from J, with 6 bases in between. This CDR3 region has 11 residues. The CDR3 loop reads CASSQRGEQYF. The CDR3 nucleotides read TGCGCCAGCAGCCAAAGGGGGGAGCAGTACTTC.

The chain employs TRBV29-1 and TRBJ2-7; weak D call: TRBD2 (6 bases). CDR1 is SQVTM and CDR2 is ANQGSEA in the germline V gene. This CDR3 comprises 11 residues. V lost 7 bases and J 6 bases, leaving 13 bases between the germline ends. CDR3 bases: TGCAGCGCCTCTCCCGGGGGCGAGCAGTACTTC. Amino acid sequence: CSASPGGEQYF.

The rearrangement joins TRBV5-1 to TRBJ2-7, with D possibly being TRBD1 (6 bases). The V end lost 0 bases, the J end lost 6 bases, and 16 bases lay between the germline ends. In germline, CDR1 is SGHRS, CDR2 YFSETQ. The CDR3 loop spans 15 amino acids. CDR3 residues: CASSLGSQGPGEQYF. CDR3 nucleotide sequence: TGCGCCAGCAGCTTGGGATCTCAGGGGCCGGGCGAGCAGTACTTC.

The chain employs TRBV11-2 and TRBJ1-6; D may be TRBD1 (5 bases). Germline V gene lookup returns CDR1 SGHAT and CDR2 FQNNGV. The CDR3 is 15 residues long. V was shortened by 5 bases and J by 9 bases, with 17 bases between the two germline ends. The CDR3, as DNA: TGTGCCAGCAGCGCCGGGGGAGGGAGGCGTTCACCCCTCCACTTT. As protein: CASSAGGGRRSPLHF.

The genes are TRBV6-4 and TRBJ1-3, with D possibly TRBD1 on 6 matching bases. CDR3 size: 18 residues. Germline V gene sequence: CDR1 MRHNA, CDR2 SNTAGT. The germline V and J ends were trimmed by 6 bases and 3 bases, with 24 bases remaining between them. The CDR3 region has the DNA TGTGCCAGCAGGAACAGGGTATCCTCTTCGGTCTTTGGAAACACCATATATTTT. Its translation: CASRNRVSSSVFGNTIYF.

The chain couples TRBV3-1 (or the pseudogene TRBV3-2) to TRBJ2-5, with TRBD2 identical over 8 bases. V trimming: 4 bases; J trimming: 5 bases; junction bases outside the gene matches: 12. This CDR3 has 16 amino acids. Germline assignment: CDR1 LGHDT and CDR2 YNNKEL (reference sequence). The CDR3 nucleotides read TGTGCCAGCAGCCTTCGGGGGGGAGGGCCACAGGAGACCCAGTACTTC. It codes for CASSLRGGGPQETQYF.

V is TRBV19 and J is TRBJ1-2, with D possibly TRBD1 on 5 matching bases. V was pared by 7 bases and J by 7 bases, with 19 bases between. CDR1 LNHDA and CDR2 SQIVND come from the germline V gene (reference sequence). The CDR3 spans 14 residues. This CDR3 reads CASKPSRGLGGYTF. CDR3 nucleotides: TGTGCCAGTAAACCGTCTAGGGGCTTGGGTGGCTACACCTTC.

The CDR3 DNA reads TGTGCCAGCAGTTTAAGTGGGGGACAGGGTGTTGAAGCTTTCTTT. Translation gives CASSLSGGQGVEAFF. The chain links TRBV28 to TRBJ1-1; 9 positions match TRBD1. The V and J ends lost 2 bases and 7 bases, in that order; junction bases with no gene match: 8. CDR1 and CDR2 from the germline V gene are MDHEN and SYDVKM. CDR3 length: 15 amino acids.

The chain recombines TRBV3-1 (or the pseudogene TRBV3-2) with TRBJ2-3; TRBD2 matches at 7 bases. J was trimmed by 9 bases and V by 3 bases; bases with no gene match: 12. The germline V gene has CDR1 LGHDT and CDR2 YNNKEL (reference sequence). This CDR3 has 15 amino acids. The chain's CDR3 is CASSHLGEKRETQYF. The DNA of the CDR3 is TGTGCCAGCAGCCACCTTGGCGAAAAGCGGGAAACGCAGTATTTT.

V and J are TRBV7-9 and TRBJ1-6, with 9 bases aligning to TRBD1. Per germline, CDR1 SEHNR and CDR2 FQNEAQ (reference sequence). The CDR3 has 15 amino acids. DNA for the CDR3: TGTGCTGCGACAGGGGGAAGCTCCTATAATTCACCCCTCCACTTT. Translated: CAATGGSSYNSPLHF.

CDR3 bases: TGTGCCAGCAGCCAAGCCACAGTTATTGGGTATGGCTACACCTTC. Its protein is CASSQATVIGYGYTF. This rearrangement joins TRBV3-1 (or the pseudogene TRBV3-2) to TRBJ1-2; no firm D call. Germline loops: CDR1 LGHDT, CDR2 YNNKEL (reference sequence). The CDR3 is 15 residues long. V was trimmed by 1 base and J by 5 bases, leaving 14 bases between them.

This chain links TRBV5-1 with TRBJ2-7, with 10 bases aligning to TRBD1. Trimming cost V 0 bases and J 6 bases; bases outside gene matches: 6. Germline assignment: CDR1 SGHRS and CDR2 YFSETQ. The CDR3 is 15 residues long. Written as DNA, the CDR3 is TGCGCCAGCAGCTTGGCTGGGACAGGGGAAAGCGAGCAGTACTTC. Protein: CASSLAGTGESEQYF. Full variable domain (missing parts from reference TRBV5-1 and TRBJ2-7): KAGVTQTPRYLIKTRGQQVTLSCSPISGHRSVSWYQQTPGQGLQFLFEYFSETQRNKGNFPGRFSGRQFSNSRSEMNVSTLELGDSALYLCASSLAGTGESEQYFGPGTRLTVT.

This chain links TRBV19 with TRBJ2-7; 9 positions match TRBD1. Looked up from germline, CDR1 is LNHDA and CDR2 is SQIVND (reference sequence). The CDR3 is made up of 15 amino acids. V was clipped by 5 bases and J by 5 bases; unmatched bases: 10. The CDR3 loop is CASSSRTGVRNEQYF. CDR3 bases: TGTGCCAGTAGTTCTCGGACAGGGGTTAGGAACGAGCAGTACTTC.

The V call is TRBV30, the J call TRBJ1-2; D is unresolved. The CDR3 covers 14 residues. From germline, CDR1 is GTSNPN and CDR2 SVGIG (reference sequence). The germline V and J ends were trimmed by 0 bases and 4 bases, with 12 bases remaining between them. For the CDR3, the DNA is TGTGCCTGGAGTGTAACAGATCCAATCTATGGCTACACCTTC. Its protein product is CAWSVTDPIYGYTF.

The chain couples TRBV7-9 to TRBJ2-1; 8 positions match TRBD2. CDR3 length: 15 residues. V shed 1 base and J 6 bases; nucleotides not matched to a gene: 5. Germline CDR1 reads SEHNR; CDR2 reads FQNEAQ (reference sequence). The CDR3 coding sequence is TGTGCCAGCAGCTTAGGTCCTACTAGCGGCAATGAGCAGTTCTTC. Residues: CASSLGPTSGNEQFF.

The chain has TRBV3-1 (or the pseudogene TRBV3-2) and TRBJ2-5; D remains ambiguous. The V end was cut by 2 bases, the J end by 5 bases, with 9 bases between. Germline assignment: CDR1 LGHDT and CDR2 YNNKEL (reference sequence). The CDR3 has 13 residues. This CDR3 is CASSQLGWETQYF. The CDR3 nucleotides read TGTGCCAGCAGCCAACTCGGGTGGGAGACCCAGTACTTC.

This chain joins TRBV7-6 and TRBJ2-1; TRBD2 matches at 13 bases. Per the germline V gene, CDR1 is SGHVS and CDR2 is FNYEAQ. V lost 1 base to trimming and J lost 8 bases; unmatched junction nucleotides: 5. The length of the CDR3 is 16 residues. CDR3 amino acids: CASSLGTSGRVYEQFF. CDR3 coding DNA: TGTGCCAGCAGCTTAGGGACTAGCGGGAGAGTGTATGAGCAGTTCTTC.

The rearrangement links TRBV19 to TRBJ1-4; 7 bases fit TRBD1. The CDR3 runs 14 residues. Germline trimming cut 7 bases from V and 7 bases from J; bases unmatched to any gene: 9. Germline lookup yields CDR1 LNHDA and CDR2 SQIVND (reference sequence). The CDR3 loop is CASTQGDEVEKLFF. The CDR3 coding sequence is TGTGCCAGTACGCAGGGGGACGAGGTTGAAAAACTGTTTTTT. Variable domain in full (rest from reference TRBV19 and TRBJ1-4): DGGITQSPKYLFRKEGQNVTLSCEQNLNHDAMYWYRQDPGQGLRLIYYSQIVNDFQKGDIAEGYSVSREKKESFPLTVTSAQKNPTAFYLCASTQGDEVEKLFFGSGTQLSVL.

V and J are TRBV11-2 and TRBJ2-4; D is uncertain. The germline V and J ends were trimmed by 5 bases and 1 base, with 6 bases remaining between them. The CDR3 loop spans 13 amino acids. CDR1 SGHAT and CDR2 FQNNGV come from the germline V gene. Here the CDR3 DNA reads TGTGCCAGCAGCGCCGGGGCCAAAAACATTCAGTACTTC. Its translation is CASSAGAKNIQYF.

The chain links TRBV6-5 to TRBJ1-4, with D unclear. The CDR3 covers 14 residues. The germline V gene encodes CDR1 MNHEY and CDR2 SVGAGI. Deletions cut 6 bases from V and 5 bases from J, with 13 bases between. The CDR3 protein is CASRRDGGNEKLFF. CDR3 sequence (DNA): TGTGCCAGCAGGCGCGACGGAGGCAATGAAAAACTGTTTTTT.

V is TRBV5-6 and J is TRBJ1-3; D gene ambiguous. V was trimmed by 3 bases and J by 2 bases, leaving 12 bases between them. This CDR3 contains 15 residues. Germline assignment: CDR1 SGHDT and CDR2 YYEEEE. DNA of the CDR3: TGTGCCAGCAGCTGGGTCCGGGGTGCTGGAAACACCATATATTTT. Its protein product is CASSWVRGAGNTIYF.

The gene calls are TRBV19 and TRBJ2-7; D is possibly TRBD2 (5 bases). Germline V gives CDR1 LNHDA, CDR2 SQIVND (reference sequence). The CDR3 is 15 residues long. Trimming removed 3 bases at V and 1 base at J, with 13 bases between. CDR3 protein: CASSIRSDLSYEQYF. For the CDR3, the DNA is TGTGCCAGTAGTATCCGGTCGGACTTGTCCTACGAGCAGTACTTC.

The chain recombines TRBV19 with TRBJ1-1, with D uncertain. The CDR3 is 14 residues long. Between the trimmed V and J ends, which lost 7 bases and 4 bases, there was a span of 16 bases. Germline values: CDR1 LNHDA, CDR2 SQIVND (reference sequence). Here the CDR3 DNA reads TGTGCCAGTACCATCGGAGGGATGAGCACTGAAGCTTTCTTT. It codes for CASTIGGMSTEAFF.

The chain links TRBV6-1 to TRBJ2-3; 11 bases agree with TRBD2. The CDR3 runs to 17 residues. Germline V CDR1 and CDR2: MNHNS, SASEGT. The V and J ends lost 2 bases and 7 bases, in that order; junction bases with no gene match: 11. The DNA for the CDR3 is TGTGCCAGCAGTGAAACCCTAGCGGGGGGCCCCAGGTATACGCAGTATTTT. Translating gives CASSETLAGGPRYTQYF.

J is TRBJ1-4 and V is TRBV6-5; a weak D match, TRBD1 (5 bases). The CDR3 loop spans 12 amino acids. The germline V gene has CDR1 MNHEY and CDR2 SVGAGI. With 5 bases removed from V and 5 bases from J, the gap between germline ends came to 6 bases. CDR3 in amino acids: CASSRTNEKLFF. The CDR3 DNA reads TGTGCCAGCAGTAGGACAAATGAAAAACTGTTTTTT.